Reported below is one T cell receptor beta chain. Its cognate antigen has yet to be identified. No base-level quality is on record; no much larger clone is a single base apart. This specimen belongs to a study of blood T cell repertoires in COVID-19 (dated by TCRdb to 2020 to 2022). Concerning the study at large: Samples covering the acute and convalescent phases of COVID-19 were provided by collaborators in the United States, Italy and Spain. The prospective study material was composed of cDNA or gDNA derived from T cells, B-cell-depleted T cells, or PBMCs. Deeply sampled blood TCRbeta repertoires from subjects exposed to, actively infected with, or recovered from COVID-19 were included in the dataset. The repertoires were made available in a free public database intended to serve as a resource for research on the immune response to SARS-CoV-2. Samples were obtained from the ongoing ImmuneRACE study (first 160 participants) and from 1,200 or so subjects provided by 6 global collaborators. A de-identified subject ID, COVID-19 status, age in years and sex were almost always included in the sample metadata. Where HLA class I and class II types were available, the types were taken from metadata supplied by the sample provider, not from assay-based typing.

Relative to germline, V is 0 bases shorter and J is 5 bases shorter, with 13 bases between their ends. From the cysteine up to the phenylalanine, the CDR3 has a length of 16 residues. The DNA shown is the 48-base CDR3, in frame from base 1. Taken from the germline V gene (reference sequence), the CDR1 and CDR2 loops are LGHDT and YNNKEL. One collaborating source in Seattle enrolled patients during active infection and followed them longitudinally through the course of disease. Collaborating institutions collected whole blood in K2EDTA tubes following their own protocols. For TCRbeta analysis, collaborators shipped samples as frozen whole blood, isolated PBMCs, or DNA extracted from either of those sample types. What the study reported, not specific to this receptor: The quantity of clinical and demographic metadata differed by source and by participant and was supplied without curation.

TCRbeta CDR3 regions were amplified from genomic DNA by means of the immunoSEQ Assay, a bias-controlled multiplex PCR. In the paper's pipeline: The number of nucleated cells in each sample was estimated by amplification of reference gene primers within the assay. To quantify the absolute abundance of each unique TCRbeta CDR3 rearrangement, sequence reads were collapsed and filtered. For each sample, productive Simpson clonality was calculated as the square root of Simpson's diversity index over productive rearrangements. Here the immuneACCESS table is served through TCRdb, limited to in-frame sequences with V and J called. Missing clones are a known gap in these copies; in checked studies unresolved V genes cover under half, and the rest lacks a known reason. V and J calls and clone size are those listed in that table; D and trimming were worked out from the DNA. In this sample the table shows roughly 200,000 clones, around 79% of which occur a single time. Around 6% of the sample is held by the ten biggest clonotypes.

This TCR derives from a woman aged 40 to 49 with COVID-19, enrolled during active disease. The rearranged segments are TRBV3-1 (or the pseudogene TRBV3-2) and TRBJ2-2, with TRBD2 perhaps the D gene, on 6 matching bases. Sequenced input: peripheral blood. The CDR3 has the sequence CASSQDRAGLTGELFF. In nucleotides, the sequence is TGTGCCAGCAGCCAAGATCGGGCGGGGCTAACCGGGGAGCTGTTTTTT.